The TCR beta chain described here comes from a study of blood T cells in healthy people across ages. It was with a sample-barcoded 5' primer and a J-beta primer mix that a second PCR of roughly 7 to 12 cycles was run. TCRdb fed the 5' RACE reads into MiXCR, producing one record per CDR3 protein. The sample contains approximately 850,000 distinct CDR3 sequences, 58% of which appear only once. The source material was blood. The TCR originated in a man aged 25-45 years in good health.

The CDR3 protein is CASSYGYPYNEQFF. In DNA, the CDR3 is TGTGCCAGCAGTTACGGTTACCCCTACAATGAGCAGTTCTTC. The chain links TRBV6-2 or TRBV6-3 to TRBJ2-1; D call uncertain. V lost 2 bases, J lost 2 bases, and 7 bases lay in between. Germline V gives CDR1 MNHEY, CDR2 SVGEGT. The CDR3 runs 14 residues.